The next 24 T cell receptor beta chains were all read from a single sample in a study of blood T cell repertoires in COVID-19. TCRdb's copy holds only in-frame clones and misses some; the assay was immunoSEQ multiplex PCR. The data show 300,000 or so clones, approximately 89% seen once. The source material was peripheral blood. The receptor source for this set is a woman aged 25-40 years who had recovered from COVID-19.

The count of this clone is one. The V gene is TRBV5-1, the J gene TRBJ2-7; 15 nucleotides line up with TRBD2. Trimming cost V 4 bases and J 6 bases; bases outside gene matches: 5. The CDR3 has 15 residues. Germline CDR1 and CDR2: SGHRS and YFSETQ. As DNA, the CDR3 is TGCGCCAGCAGCCCTGGACTAGCGGGGGGGCCCGAGCAGTACTTC. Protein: CASSPGLAGGPEQYF. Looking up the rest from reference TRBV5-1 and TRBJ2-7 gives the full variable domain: KAGVTQTPRYLIKTRGQQVTLSCSPISGHRSVSWYQQTPGQGLQFLFEYFSETQRNKGNFPGRFSGRQFSNSRSEMNVSTLELGDSALYLCASSPGLAGGPEQYFGPGTRLTVT.

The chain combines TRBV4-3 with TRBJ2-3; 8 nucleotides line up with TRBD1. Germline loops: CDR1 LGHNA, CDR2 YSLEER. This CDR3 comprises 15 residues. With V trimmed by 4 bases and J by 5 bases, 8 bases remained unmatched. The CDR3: CASSRLTGERDTQYF. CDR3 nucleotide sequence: TGCGCCAGCAGCCGCCTGACAGGGGAGAGAGATACGCAGTATTTT.

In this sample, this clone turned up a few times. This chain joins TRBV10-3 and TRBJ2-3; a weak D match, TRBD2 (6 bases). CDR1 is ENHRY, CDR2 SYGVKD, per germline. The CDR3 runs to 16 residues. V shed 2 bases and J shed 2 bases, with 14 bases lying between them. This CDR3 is CAISEPWAGSTDTQYF. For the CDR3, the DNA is TGTGCCATCAGTGAGCCCTGGGCGGGATCCACAGATACGCAGTATTTT.

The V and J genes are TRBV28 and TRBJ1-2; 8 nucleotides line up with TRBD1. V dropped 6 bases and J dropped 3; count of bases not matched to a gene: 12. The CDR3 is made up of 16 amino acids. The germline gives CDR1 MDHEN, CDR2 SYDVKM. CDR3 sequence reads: CASSPHKTGDDYGYTF. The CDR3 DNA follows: TGTGCCAGCAGCCCACATAAGACAGGGGACGACTATGGCTACACCTTC.

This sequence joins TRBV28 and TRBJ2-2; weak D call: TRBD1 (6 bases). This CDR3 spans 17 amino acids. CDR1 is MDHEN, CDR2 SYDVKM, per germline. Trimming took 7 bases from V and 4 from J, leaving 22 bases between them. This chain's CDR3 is CASIPGHPYSGTGELFF. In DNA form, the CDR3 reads TGTGCCAGCATACCGGGACATCCATACTCGGGCACCGGGGAGCTGTTTTTT.

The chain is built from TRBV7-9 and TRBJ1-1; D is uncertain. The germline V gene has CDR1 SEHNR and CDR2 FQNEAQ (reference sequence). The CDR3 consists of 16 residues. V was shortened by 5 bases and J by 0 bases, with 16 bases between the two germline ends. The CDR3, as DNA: TGTGCCAGCAGCCCTTTAGGAGGAGGGCTGAACACTGAAGCTTTCTTT. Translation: CASSPLGGGLNTEAFF.

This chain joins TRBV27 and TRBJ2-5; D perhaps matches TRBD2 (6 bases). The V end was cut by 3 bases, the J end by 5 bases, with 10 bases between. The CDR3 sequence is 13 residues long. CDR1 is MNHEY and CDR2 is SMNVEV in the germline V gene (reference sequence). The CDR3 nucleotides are TGTGCCAGCAGTTTTGGGGGGAGGGAGACCCAGTACTTC. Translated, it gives CASSFGGRETQYF.

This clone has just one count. CDR3: CASSLGGQTLTPLHF. The CDR3 nucleotides read TGTGCCAGCAGTCTGGGTGGACAGACCCTTACACCCCTCCACTTT. The chain couples TRBV6-2 or TRBV6-3 to TRBJ1-6; perhaps TRBD1 as D (6 bases). This CDR3 contains 15 residues. V was cut by 5 bases and J by 11 bases, with 19 bases left in between. Germline V CDR1 and CDR2: MNHEY, SVGEGT.

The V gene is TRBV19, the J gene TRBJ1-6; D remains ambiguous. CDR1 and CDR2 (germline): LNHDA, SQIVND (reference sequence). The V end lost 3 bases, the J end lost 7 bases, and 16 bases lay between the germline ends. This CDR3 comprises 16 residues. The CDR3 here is CASSIGKPGTNSPLHF. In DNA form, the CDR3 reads TGTGCCAGTAGTATTGGAAAGCCAGGTACAAATTCACCCCTCCACTTT.

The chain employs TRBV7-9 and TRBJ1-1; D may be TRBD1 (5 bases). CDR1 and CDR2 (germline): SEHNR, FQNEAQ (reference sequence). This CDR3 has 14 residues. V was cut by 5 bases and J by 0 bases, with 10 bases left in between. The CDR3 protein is CASSERGMNTEAFF. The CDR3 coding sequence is TGTGCCAGCAGCGAGCGGGGGATGAACACTGAAGCTTTCTTT.

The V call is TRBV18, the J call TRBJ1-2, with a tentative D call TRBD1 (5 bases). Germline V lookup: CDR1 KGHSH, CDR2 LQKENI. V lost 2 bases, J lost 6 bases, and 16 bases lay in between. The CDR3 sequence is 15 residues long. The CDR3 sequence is CASSPFEQGRDGYTF. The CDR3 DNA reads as TGTGCCAGCTCACCATTCGAGCAGGGAAGGGATGGCTACACCTTC. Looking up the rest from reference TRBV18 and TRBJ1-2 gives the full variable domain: NAGVMQNPRHLVRRRGQEARLRCSPMKGHSHVYWYRQLPEEGLKFMVYLQKENIIDESGMPKERFSAEFPKEGPSILRIQQVVRGDSAAYFCASSPFEQGRDGYTFGSGTRLTVV.

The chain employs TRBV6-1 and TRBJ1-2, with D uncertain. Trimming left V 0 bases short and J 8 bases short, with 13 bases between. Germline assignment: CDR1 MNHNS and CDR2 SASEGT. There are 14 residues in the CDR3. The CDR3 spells CASSEAELEGGYTF. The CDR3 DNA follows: TGTGCCAGCAGTGAAGCTGAGCTAGAGGGCGGCTACACCTTC.

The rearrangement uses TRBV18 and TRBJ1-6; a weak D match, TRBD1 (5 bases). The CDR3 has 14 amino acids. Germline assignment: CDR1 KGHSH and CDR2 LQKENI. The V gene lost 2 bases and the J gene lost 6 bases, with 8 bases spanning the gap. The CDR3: CASSPGAGNSPLHF. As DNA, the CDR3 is TGTGCCAGCTCACCAGGGGCAGGTAATTCACCCCTCCACTTT.

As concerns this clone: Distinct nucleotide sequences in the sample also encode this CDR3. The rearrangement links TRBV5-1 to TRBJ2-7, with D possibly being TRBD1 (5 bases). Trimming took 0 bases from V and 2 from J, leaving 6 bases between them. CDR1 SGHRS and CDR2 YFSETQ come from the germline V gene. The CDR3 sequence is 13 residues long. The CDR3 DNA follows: TGCGCCAGCAGCTTGGAGGGGACCTACGAGCAGTACTTC. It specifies CASSLEGTYEQYF.

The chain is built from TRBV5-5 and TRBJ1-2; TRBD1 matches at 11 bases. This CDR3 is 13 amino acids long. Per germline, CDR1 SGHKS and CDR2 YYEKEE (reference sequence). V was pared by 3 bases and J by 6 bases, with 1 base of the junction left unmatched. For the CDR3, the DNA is TGTGCCAGCAGCTGGACAGGGGGCGATGGCTACACCTTC. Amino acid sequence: CASSWTGGDGYTF.

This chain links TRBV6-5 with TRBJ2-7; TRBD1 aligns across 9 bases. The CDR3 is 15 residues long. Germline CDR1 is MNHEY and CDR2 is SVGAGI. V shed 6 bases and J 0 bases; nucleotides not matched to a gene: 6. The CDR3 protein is CASSYDRGDSYEQYF. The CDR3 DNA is TGTGCCAGCAGCTATGACAGGGGGGACTCCTACGAGCAGTACTTC.

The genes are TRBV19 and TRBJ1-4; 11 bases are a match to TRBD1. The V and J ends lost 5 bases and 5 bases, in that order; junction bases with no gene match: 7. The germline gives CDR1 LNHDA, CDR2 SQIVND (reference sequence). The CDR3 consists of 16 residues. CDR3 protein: CASSSGTGGSNEKLFF. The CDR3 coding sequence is TGTGCCAGTAGTTCCGGGACAGGGGGGTCGAATGAAAAACTGTTTTTT.

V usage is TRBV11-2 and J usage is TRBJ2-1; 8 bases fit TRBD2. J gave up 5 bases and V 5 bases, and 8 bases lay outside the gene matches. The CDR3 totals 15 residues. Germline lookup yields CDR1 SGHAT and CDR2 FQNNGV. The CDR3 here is CASSPPNSGNNEQFF. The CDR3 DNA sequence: TGTGCCAGCAGCCCGCCAAATAGCGGGAACAATGAGCAGTTCTTC.

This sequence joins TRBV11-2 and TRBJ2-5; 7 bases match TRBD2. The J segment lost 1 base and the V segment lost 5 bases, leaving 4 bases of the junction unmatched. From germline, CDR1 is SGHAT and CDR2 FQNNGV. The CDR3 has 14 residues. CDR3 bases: TGTGCCAGCAGCCCTGGGAGGGTCCAAGAGACCCAGTACTTC. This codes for CASSPGRVQETQYF.

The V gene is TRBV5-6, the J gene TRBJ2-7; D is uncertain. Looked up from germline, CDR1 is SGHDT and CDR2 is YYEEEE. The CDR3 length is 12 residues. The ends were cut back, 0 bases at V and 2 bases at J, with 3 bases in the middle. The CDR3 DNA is TGTGCCAGCAGCTTGGCTCCCTACGAGCAGTACTTC. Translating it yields CASSLAPYEQYF.

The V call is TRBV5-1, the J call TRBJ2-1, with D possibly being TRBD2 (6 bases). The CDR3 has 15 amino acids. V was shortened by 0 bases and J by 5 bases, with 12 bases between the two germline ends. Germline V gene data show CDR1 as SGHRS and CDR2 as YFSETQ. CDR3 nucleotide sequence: TGCGCCAGCAGCTTGGCCAGCCCGGGAGACAATGAGCAGTTCTTC. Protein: CASSLASPGDNEQFF.

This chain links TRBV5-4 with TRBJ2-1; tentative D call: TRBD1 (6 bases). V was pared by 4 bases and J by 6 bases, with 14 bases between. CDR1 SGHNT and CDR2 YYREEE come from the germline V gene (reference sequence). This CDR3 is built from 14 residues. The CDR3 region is CASSVQTQGNEQFF. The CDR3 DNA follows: TGTGCCAGCAGCGTACAGACACAGGGCAATGAGCAGTTCTTC.

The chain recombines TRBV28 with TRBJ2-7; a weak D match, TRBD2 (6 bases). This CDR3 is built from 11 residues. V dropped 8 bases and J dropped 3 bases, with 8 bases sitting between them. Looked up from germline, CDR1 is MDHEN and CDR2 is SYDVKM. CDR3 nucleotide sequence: TGTGCCAGCGGACTAAACTACGAGCAGTACTTC. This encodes CASGLNYEQYF.

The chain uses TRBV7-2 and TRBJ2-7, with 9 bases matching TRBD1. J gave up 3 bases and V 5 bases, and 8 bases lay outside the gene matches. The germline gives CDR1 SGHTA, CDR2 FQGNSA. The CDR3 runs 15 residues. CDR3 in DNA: TGTGCCAGCAGCCCGACCTCGGGACAGGGCTACGAGCAGTACTTC. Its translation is CASSPTSGQGYEQYF. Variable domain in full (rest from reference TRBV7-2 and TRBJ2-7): GAGVSQSPSNKVTEKGKDVELRCDPISGHTALYWYRQSLGQGLEFLIYFQGNSAPDKSGLPSDRFSAERTGGSVSTLTIQRTQQEDSAVYLCASSPTSGQGYEQYFGPGTRLTVT.